The 19 T cell receptor beta chains listed next were all sequenced from one sample in a study of T cells in localized non-small cell lung cancer. Using immunoSEQ multiplex PCR, the repertoire was profiled, and TCRdb retains in-frame clones only, with some absent. The table includes 55,000 to 75,000 clones, 85% to 90% detected once. The source was peripheral blood, collected before any cancer treatment. These receptors were obtained from a male donor aged 60 or older with stage III squamous cell lung carcinoma.

This clone has a handful of counts. The CDR3 bases are TGCAGCGTTGCGGGACACCCGAACACTGAAGCTTTCTTT. This codes for CSVAGHPNTEAFF. This chain links TRBV29-1 with TRBJ1-1, with D possibly being TRBD1 (6 bases). The CDR3 extends over 13 amino acids. Germline V gene data show CDR1 as SQVTM and CDR2 as ANQGSEA. The V and J ends lost 4 bases and 1 base respectively, with 10 bases between them.

The chain combines TRBV9 with TRBJ1-2; possibly TRBD1 for D (6 bases). In germline, CDR1 is SGDLS, CDR2 YYNGEE. The CDR3 is 14 amino acids. V was pared by 0 bases and J by 7 bases, with 13 bases between. The CDR3 bases are TGTGCCAGCAGCGTAGGAGCAGGGGAAGGTGGCTACACCTTC. Protein product: CASSVGAGEGGYTF.

The chain has TRBV28 and TRBJ1-1; maybe TRBD1 (5 bases). Per germline, CDR1 MDHEN and CDR2 SYDVKM. CDR3 length equals 15 residues. With 6 bases removed from V and 0 bases from J, the gap between germline ends came to 14 bases. The CDR3 sequence is CASRIDRTMNTEAFF. In nucleotides, the CDR3 is TGTGCCAGCAGAATCGACAGAACCATGAACACTGAAGCTTTCTTT.

V is TRBV27 and J is TRBJ2-5; unclear D gene. This CDR3 comprises 14 residues. Per germline, CDR1 MNHEY and CDR2 SMNVEV (reference sequence). V was shortened by 6 bases and J by 0 bases, with 11 bases between the two germline ends. In DNA form, the CDR3 reads TGTGCCAGCAGCTCCTACCAGGACCAAGAGACCCAGTACTTC. Residues: CASSSYQDQETQYF.

The V and J genes are TRBV19 and TRBJ2-1; 12 bases match TRBD1. Looked up from germline, CDR1 is LNHDA and CDR2 is SQIVND (reference sequence). V lost 7 bases to trimming and J lost 4 bases; unmatched junction nucleotides: 8. The CDR3 is 16 amino acids. DNA for the CDR3: TGTGCCAGTAACCCGGGACAGGGGGCGTTTTACAATGAGCAGTTCTTC. This gives the protein CASNPGQGAFYNEQFF.

In this sample, this clone turned up once. The sample contains more than one DNA sequence encoding this CDR3. The gene calls are TRBV7-2 and TRBJ1-2; perhaps TRBD1 as D (5 bases). Germline CDR1 and CDR2: SGHTA and FQGNSA. This CDR3 is 12 amino acids long. Trimming removed 3 bases at V and 8 bases at J, with 10 bases between. CDR3 amino acids: CASSFGGGGYTF. For the CDR3, the DNA is TGTGCCAGCAGCTTCGGGGGTGGCGGCTACACCTTC.

The chain employs TRBV27 and TRBJ1-5; D is possibly TRBD1 (6 bases). The germline V gene encodes CDR1 MNHEY and CDR2 SMNVEV (reference sequence). CDR3 length equals 11 residues. Trimming removed 7 bases at V and 10 bases at J, with 11 bases between. The CDR3 reads CASKGVGPQHF. CDR3 bases: TGTGCCAGCAAGGGGGTAGGACCCCAGCATTTT.

This chain uses TRBV5-6 with TRBJ2-5; no reliable D call. The CDR3 runs 15 residues. Trimming pared 0 bases from V and 5 bases from J, leaving 14 bases between. Germline V gene data show CDR1 as SGHDT and CDR2 as YYEEEE. The CDR3 nucleotides read TGTGCCAGCAGCTTGGGGCGATCGAGCTCTGAGACCCAGTACTTC. This sequence encodes CASSLGRSSSETQYF.

This chain links TRBV2 with TRBJ2-2, with D uncertain. CDR1 SNHLY and CDR2 FYNNEI come from the germline V gene. The CDR3 runs 13 residues. Trimming shortened V by 6 bases and J by 4 bases, and 9 bases separated the two germline ends. The CDR3 DNA sequence: TGTGCCAGCAGCGACGGGTTCACCGGGGAGCTGTTTTTT. Translation gives CASSDGFTGELFF.

This clone was seen once. The CDR3 nucleotides are TGTGCCAGCAGTGATAACAGGGGCGTTAATCAGCCCCAGCATTTT. It encodes CASSDNRGVNQPQHF. The chain links TRBV6-1 to TRBJ1-5; 7 nucleotides line up with TRBD1. Germline CDR1 and CDR2: MNHNS and SASEGT. The V gene end was trimmed by 3 bases and the J gene end by 4 bases; junction bases not matched to a gene: 6. CDR3 length: 15 residues.

This chain connects TRBV19 to TRBJ1-1, with 8 nucleotides matching TRBD1. The V gene end was trimmed by 0 bases and the J gene end by 4 bases; junction bases not matched to a gene: 4. The V gene's germline CDR1 is LNHDA and CDR2 SQIVND (reference sequence). The CDR3 consists of 15 residues. The CDR3 DNA is TGTGCCAGTAGTATAGATCAGGGGGCGGCCACTGAAGCTTTCTTT. Its translation: CASSIDQGAATEAFF.

This rearrangement joins TRBV2 to TRBJ2-7; D gene unclear. The CDR3 extends over 13 amino acids. V lost 3 bases and J lost 2, with 8 bases in between. Germline V gene data show CDR1 as SNHLY and CDR2 as FYNNEI. This CDR3 is CASSDRRAYEQYV. The CDR3 DNA reads TGTGCCAGCAGTGATAGGCGAGCCTACGAGCAGTACGTC.

This chain joins TRBV27 and TRBJ1-1, with no clear D. CDR1 and CDR2 (germline): MNHEY, SMNVEV (reference sequence). The CDR3 covers 16 residues. Trimming took 1 base from V and 1 from J, leaving 13 bases between them. CDR3 sequence: CASSLLQVRANTEAFF. The CDR3 nucleotides read TGTGCCAGCAGTTTATTGCAGGTGAGGGCGAACACTGAAGCTTTCTTT.

CDR3 sequence: CASSFSGDTEAFF. The CDR3 nucleotides read TGTGCCAGCAGCTTCTCAGGGGACACTGAAGCTTTCTTT. The chain carries TRBV11-1 and TRBJ1-1; D might be TRBD1 (6 bases). Germline loops: CDR1 SGHAT, CDR2 FQDESV (reference sequence). CDR3 length: 13 amino acids. The V gene lost 3 bases and the J gene lost 3 bases, with 8 bases spanning the gap.

The chain links TRBV5-6 to TRBJ1-6; D is possibly TRBD1 (6 bases). CDR1 is SGHDT and CDR2 is YYEEEE in the germline V gene. Trimming took 5 bases from V and 5 from J, leaving 14 bases between them. CDR3 size: 15 residues. CDR3 amino acids: CASSHDRPNNSPLHF. The CDR3 bases are TGTGCCAGCAGTCATGACAGGCCAAATAATTCACCCCTCCACTTT.

The chain carries TRBV6-1 and TRBJ2-1, with a tentative D call TRBD2 (5 bases). Germline V gives CDR1 MNHNS, CDR2 SASEGT. V lost 6 bases, J lost 1 base, and 13 bases lay in between. CDR3 length: 15 residues. The CDR3, as DNA: TGTGCCAGCAGCGGACTTGGGAGTTCCTACAATGAGCAGTTCTTC. This gives the protein CASSGLGSSYNEQFF.

This chain joins TRBV7-3 and TRBJ1-1; no firm D call. CDR1 is SGHTA and CDR2 is FQGTGA in the germline V gene. The V and J ends lost 5 bases and 2 bases respectively, with 9 bases between them. The CDR3 sequence is 13 residues long. The CDR3 DNA reads as TGTGCCAGCAGCCTCACTATCAACACTGAAGCTTTCTTT. Amino acid sequence: CASSLTINTEAFF.

The gene calls are TRBV10-2 and TRBJ1-5, with 9 bases fitting TRBD1. Per germline, CDR1 WSHSY and CDR2 SAAADI. The ends lost 8 bases at V and 5 bases at J; junction bases unmatched: 1. CDR3 length equals 12 residues. CDR3 coding DNA: TGCGCCAGCCGACAGGGGGATCAGCCCCAGCATTTT. It translates to CASRQGDQPQHF.

The chain joins TRBV5-3 to TRBJ1-2; 7 positions agree with TRBD1. TRBV5-3 is filed as an ORF, its function uncertain. V lost 2 bases to trimming and J lost 3 bases; unmatched junction nucleotides: 1. CDR3 length: 13 amino acids. DNA of the CDR3: TGTGCCAGAAGCTTCGGGACAGACTATGGCTACACCTTC. Translated: CARSFGTDYGYTF.